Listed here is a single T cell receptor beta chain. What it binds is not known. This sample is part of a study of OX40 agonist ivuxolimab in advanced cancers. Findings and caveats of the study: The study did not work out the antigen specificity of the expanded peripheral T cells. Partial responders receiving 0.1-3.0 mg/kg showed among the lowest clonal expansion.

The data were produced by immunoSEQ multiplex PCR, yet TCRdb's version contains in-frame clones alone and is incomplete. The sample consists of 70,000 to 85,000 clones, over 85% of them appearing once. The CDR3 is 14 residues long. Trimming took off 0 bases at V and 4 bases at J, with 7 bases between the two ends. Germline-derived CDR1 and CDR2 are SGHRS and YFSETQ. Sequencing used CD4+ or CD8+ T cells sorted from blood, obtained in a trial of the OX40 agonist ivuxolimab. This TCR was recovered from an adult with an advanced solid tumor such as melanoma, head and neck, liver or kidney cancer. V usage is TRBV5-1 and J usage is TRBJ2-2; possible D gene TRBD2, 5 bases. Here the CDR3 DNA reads TGCGCCAGCAGCTTGGTCCGGGGCACCGGGGAGCTGTTTTTT. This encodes CASSLVRGTGELFF.